Listed below are T cell receptor beta chains from one sample, sequenced in a study of cytomegalovirus exposure and HLA in healthy donors. Libraries were prepared by immunoSEQ multiplex PCR; TCRdb keeps only in-frame clonotypes and omits some of them. This table has some 92,000 clones, more than 70% appearing once. Sequencing input: PBMCs. These receptors were taken from a man aged 18 to 30 in good health and CMV-seropositive. Both conserved end residues are part of each CDR3. Fields, in order: CDR3 DNA, CDR3 protein, J gene, V gene, D gene, clone size, CDR3 length. The D gene is left open where the match is weak. Clone size is shown for a subset of rows, as once, few, many or a class of expanded clone.

TGTGCCAGCAGCCGTCAGTTCGCGAACACCGGGGAGCTGTTTTTT CASSRQFANTGELFF TRBJ2-2 TRBV5-5 NA once 15
TGTGCCAGCAAGCCGGGACTAGCAGAAGATACGCAGTATTTT CASKPGLAEDTQYF TRBJ2-3 TRBV2 TRBD2 NA 14
TGTGCCAGCAAGGAGGGTGGGGGAATCCAAGAGACCCAGTACTTC CASKEGGGIQETQYF TRBJ2-5 TRBV27 NA NA 15
TGTGCCAGCAGCGGGGGGGCCGGAGAGACCCAGTACTTC CASSGGAGETQYF TRBJ2-5 TRBV5-6 NA NA 13
TGTGCCTGGAGTGTACGGACTAGCGGGGGGCCTGGGGAGCTGTTTTTT CAWSVRTSGGPGELFF TRBJ2-2 TRBV30 TRBD2 NA 16
TGTGCCAGCAGCCGCGAGGAAGATAATGAAAAACTGTTTTTT CASSREEDNEKLFF TRBJ1-4 TRBV13 NA few 14
TGTGCCAGCAGTTTCCTGGCAGGGGCCACAGATACGCAGTATTTT CASSFLAGATDTQYF TRBJ2-3 TRBV27 NA once 15
TGTGCCAGCAGCTCGGGGGGGGGTGAAAAACTGTTTTTT CASSSGGGEKLFF TRBJ1-4 TRBV9 NA NA 13
TGCGCCAGCAGATCCGGGGGGAACACAGATACGCAGTATTTT CASRSGGNTDTQYF TRBJ2-3 TRBV5-1 TRBD2 NA 14
TGTGCCAGCAGTTACCGGGACAGGGTTACTAACTATGGCTACACCTTC CASSYRDRVTNYGYTF TRBJ1-2 TRBV6-7 TRBD1 NA 16
TGTGCCACCAGGTCAGGGCGTACTGAAGCTTTCTTT CATRSGRTEAFF TRBJ1-1 TRBV15 NA NA 12
TGTGCCAGCAGCTCGTACAGGGGCTCTAATCAGCCCCAGCATTTT CASSSYRGSNQPQHF TRBJ1-5 TRBV5-5 TRBD1 NA 15
TGTGCCAGCAGCCCCGGACACGTTGGTGCTTTCTTT CASSPGHVGAFF TRBJ1-1 TRBV6-5 NA NA 12
TGTGCCAGCAGCGTGGCAGGGGTTACCCTTCACGAGCAGTACTTC CASSVAGVTLHEQYF TRBJ2-7 TRBV9 NA NA 15
TGTGCCAGTAGGCCTTCAGGGGGCGGCAATCAGCCCCAGCATTTT CASRPSGGGNQPQHF TRBJ1-5 TRBV19 TRBD1 NA 15
TGTGCCAGCAGTGAGGCAGGGGAAATACACGAGCAGTACTTC CASSEAGEIHEQYF TRBJ2-7 TRBV6-1 NA NA 14
TGTGCCAGCAGCAAAGTAGTAGCGGGGGATGCCTACGAGCAGTACTTC CASSKVVAGDAYEQYF TRBJ2-7 TRBV21-1 NA few 16
TGTGCCAGCAGCTTAGCGGGCGGCTATGGCTACACCTTC CASSLAGGYGYTF TRBJ1-2 TRBV7-3 NA NA 13
TGTGCCACCAGCAGGTATGGGCAGGGGGAGGTCGCCTACAATGAGCAGTTCTTC CATSRYGQGEVAYNEQFF TRBJ2-1 TRBV15 NA NA 18
TGTGCCAGCAGCTTAGCACGGGGGAAAGCTTTCTTT CASSLARGKAFF TRBJ1-1 TRBV7-2 NA few 12
TGTGCCAGCAGCCCGCTGGGAGGCACAGATACGCAGTATTTT CASSPLGGTDTQYF TRBJ2-3 TRBV7-8 NA NA 14
TGTGCCAGTAGTATTCAGGGTGGGTACGAGCAGTACTTC CASSIQGGYEQYF TRBJ2-7 TRBV19 NA NA 13
TGCACCACTATTGCTAACTATGGCTACACCTTC CTTIANYGYTF TRBJ1-2 TRBV20-1 NA NA 11
TGTGCCAGCAGTTCTATTCCACAGGCAAACACTGAAGCTTTCTTT CASSSIPQANTEAFF TRBJ1-1 TRBV11-2 NA NA 15
TGTGCCAGCAGCTTGGGAGGGATCCAGAATGAGCAGTTCTTC CASSLGGIQNEQFF TRBJ2-1 TRBV7-6 TRBD2 NA 14
TGTGCCTGGATCAGATCGGAGACCCAGTACTTC CAWIRSETQYF TRBJ2-5 TRBV30 NA NA 11
TGTGCCAGCAGCGAGGTACCTAACACCGGGGAGCTGTTTTTT CASSEVPNTGELFF TRBJ2-2 TRBV2 NA NA 14
TGCAGCGTCTCACGGGACATCCACTCTGGGGCCAACGTCCTGACTTTC CSVSRDIHSGANVLTF TRBJ2-6 TRBV29-1 NA few 16
TGTGCCAGCAGTGGGAGGAGCTCCAATGAAAAACTGTTTTTT CASSGRSSNEKLFF TRBJ1-4 TRBV2 NA few 14
TGTGCCAGCACTGGAGCGGGGACTAGCAGCGCTGGCGCCGGGGAGCTGGTTTTT CASTGAGTSSAGAGELVF TRBJ2-2 TRBV2 TRBD2 NA 18
TGTGCCAGCAGTCCTCGAGTTACACGACTGCGCTATAACTATGGCTACACCTTC CASSPRVTRLRYNYGYTF TRBJ1-2 TRBV27 NA NA 18
TGCGCCAGCAGCTCGGGACATAGTAATCAGCCCCAGCATTTT CASSSGHSNQPQHF TRBJ1-5 TRBV5-1 NA NA 14
TGCAGTGCCAGGGGCGACAGCGTGAGCTCCTTC CSARGDSVSSF TRBJ2-7 TRBV20-1 NA few 11
TGTGCCAGCAGCTTAGGAACCAGCACTGAAGCTTTCTTT CASSLGTSTEAFF TRBJ1-1 TRBV11-3 NA few 13
TGTGCCAGCAGCCAAGAATCTCTCACTGAAGCTTTCTTT CASSQESLTEAFF TRBJ1-1 TRBV14 NA few 13
TGTGCCAGCAGCGTTGCAGGGGTTCGGAACTATGGCTACACCTTC CASSVAGVRNYGYTF TRBJ1-2 TRBV9 NA NA 15
TGTGCCAGTAGTATAGTAGGGGTTAACACTGAAGCTTTCTTT CASSIVGVNTEAFF TRBJ1-1 TRBV19 NA NA 14
TGTGCCAGCAGCCAAGACCCTGGGACAGCCTATGGCTACACCTTC CASSQDPGTAYGYTF TRBJ1-2 TRBV4-2 TRBD1 NA 15
TGTTCCGCCGGGACAACTAATGAAAAACTGTTTTTT CSAGTTNEKLFF TRBJ1-4 TRBV7-9 NA NA 12
TGTGCCAGTAGCTTGATAGCGGGAGAGCGGTACACTGAAGCTTTCTTT CASSLIAGERYTEAFF TRBJ1-1 TRBV19 NA few 16
TGCGCCAGCAGCGATGGACAGTTCTACGAGCAGTACTTC CASSDGQFYEQYF TRBJ2-7 TRBV5-1 NA NA 13